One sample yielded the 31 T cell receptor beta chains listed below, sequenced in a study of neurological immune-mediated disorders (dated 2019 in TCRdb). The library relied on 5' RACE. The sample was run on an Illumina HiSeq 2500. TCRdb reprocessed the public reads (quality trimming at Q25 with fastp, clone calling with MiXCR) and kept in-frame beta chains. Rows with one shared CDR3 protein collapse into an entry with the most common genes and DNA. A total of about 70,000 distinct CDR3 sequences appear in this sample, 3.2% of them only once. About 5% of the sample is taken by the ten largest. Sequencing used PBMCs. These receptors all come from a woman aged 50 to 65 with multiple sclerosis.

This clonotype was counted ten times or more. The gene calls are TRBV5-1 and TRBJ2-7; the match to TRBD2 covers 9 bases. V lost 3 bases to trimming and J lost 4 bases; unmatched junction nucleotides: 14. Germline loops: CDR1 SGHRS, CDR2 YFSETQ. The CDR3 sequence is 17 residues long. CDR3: CASSWREGQFFVYEQYV. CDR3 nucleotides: TGCGCCAGCAGCTGGCGGGAGGGGCAGTTCTTTGTATACGAGCAGTACGTC.

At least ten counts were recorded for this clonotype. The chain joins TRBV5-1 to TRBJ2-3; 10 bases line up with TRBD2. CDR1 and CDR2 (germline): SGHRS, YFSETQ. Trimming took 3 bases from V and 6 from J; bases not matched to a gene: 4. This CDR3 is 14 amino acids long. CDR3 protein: CASSSETSGDTQYF. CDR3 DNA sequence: TGCGCCAGCAGCTCTGAGACTAGCGGGGATACGCAGTATTTT.

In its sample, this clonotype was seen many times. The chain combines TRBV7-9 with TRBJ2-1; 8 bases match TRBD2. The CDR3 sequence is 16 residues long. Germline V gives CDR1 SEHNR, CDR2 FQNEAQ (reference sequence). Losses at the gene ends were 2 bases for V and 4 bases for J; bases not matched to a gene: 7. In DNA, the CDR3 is TGTGCCAGCAGCTTATCGAGCGGGAGTGGGTACAATGAGCAGTTCTTC. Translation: CASSLSSGSGYNEQFF.

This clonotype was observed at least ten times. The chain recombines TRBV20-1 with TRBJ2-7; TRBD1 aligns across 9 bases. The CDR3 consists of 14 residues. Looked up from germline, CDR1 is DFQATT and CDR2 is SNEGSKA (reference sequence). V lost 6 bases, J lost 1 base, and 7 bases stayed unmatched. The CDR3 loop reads CSAENRGLSYEQYF. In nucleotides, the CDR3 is TGCAGTGCGGAGAACAGGGGGCTGTCCTACGAGCAGTACTTC.

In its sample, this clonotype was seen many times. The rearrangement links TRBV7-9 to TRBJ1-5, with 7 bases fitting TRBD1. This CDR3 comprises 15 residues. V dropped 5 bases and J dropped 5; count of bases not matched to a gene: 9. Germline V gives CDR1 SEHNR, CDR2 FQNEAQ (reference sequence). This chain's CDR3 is CASSHAQGTDQPQHF. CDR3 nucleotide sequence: TGTGCCAGCAGCCACGCACAGGGGACCGATCAGCCCCAGCATTTT.

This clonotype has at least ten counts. The CDR3 DNA sequence: TGTGCCAGCAGCTCCCGTGTACAAAAAGAGACCCAGTACTTC. This sequence encodes CASSSRVQKETQYF. The chain links TRBV7-2 to TRBJ2-5; D is unclear. V lost 4 bases and J 3 bases, leaving 12 bases between the germline ends. Germline V lookup: CDR1 SGHTA, CDR2 FQGNSA. This CDR3 region has 14 residues. Drawing the rest from reference TRBV7-2 and TRBJ2-5, the complete variable domain is GAGVSQSPSNKVTEKGKDVELRCDPISGHTALYWYRQSLGQGLEFLIYFQGNSAPDKSGLPSDRFSAERTGGSVSTLTIQRTQQEDSAVYLCASSSRVQKETQYFGPGTRLLVL.

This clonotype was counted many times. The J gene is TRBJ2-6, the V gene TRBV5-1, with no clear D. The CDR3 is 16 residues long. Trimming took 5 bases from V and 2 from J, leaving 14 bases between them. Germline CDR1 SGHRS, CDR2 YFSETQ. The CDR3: CASSPVGPAGANVLTF. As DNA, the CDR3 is TGCGCCAGCAGTCCCGTTGGCCCGGCTGGGGCCAACGTCCTGACTTTC. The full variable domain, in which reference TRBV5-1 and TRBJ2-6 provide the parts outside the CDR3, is KAGVTQTPRYLIKTRGQQVTLSCSPISGHRSVSWYQQTPGQGLQFLFEYFSETQRNKGNFPGRFSGRQFSNSRSEMNVSTLELGDSALYLCASSPVGPAGANVLTFGAGSRLTVL.

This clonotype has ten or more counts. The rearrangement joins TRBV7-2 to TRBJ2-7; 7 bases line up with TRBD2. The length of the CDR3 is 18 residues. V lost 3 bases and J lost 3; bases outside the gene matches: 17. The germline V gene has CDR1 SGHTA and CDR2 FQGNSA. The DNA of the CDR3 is TGTGCCAGCAGCTTCCTCTCCCCTTATTCCAGGGAGGGCTACGAGCAGTACTTC. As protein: CASSFLSPYSREGYEQYF.

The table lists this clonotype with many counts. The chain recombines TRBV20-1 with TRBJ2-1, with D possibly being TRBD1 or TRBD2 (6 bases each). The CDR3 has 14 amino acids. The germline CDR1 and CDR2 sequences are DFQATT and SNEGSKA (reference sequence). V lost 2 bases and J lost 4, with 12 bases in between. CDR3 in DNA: TGCAGTGCTAGAATCGGGGGCCGATACAATGAGCAGTTCTTC. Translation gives CSARIGGRYNEQFF.

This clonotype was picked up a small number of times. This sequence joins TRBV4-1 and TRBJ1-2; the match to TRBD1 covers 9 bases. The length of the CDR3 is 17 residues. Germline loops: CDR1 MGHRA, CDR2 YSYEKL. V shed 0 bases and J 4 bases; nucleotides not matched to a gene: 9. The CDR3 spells CASSQDVRTGVSYGYTF. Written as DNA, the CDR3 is TGCGCCAGCAGCCAAGATGTTAGGACAGGGGTATCCTATGGCTACACCTTC.

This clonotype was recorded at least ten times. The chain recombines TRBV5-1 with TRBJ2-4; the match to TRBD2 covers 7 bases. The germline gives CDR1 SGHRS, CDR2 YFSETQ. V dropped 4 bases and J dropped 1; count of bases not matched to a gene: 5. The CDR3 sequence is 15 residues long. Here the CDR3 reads CASSAGGTAKNIQYF. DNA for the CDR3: TGCGCCAGCAGCGCCGGGGGGACCGCCAAAAACATTCAGTACTTC.

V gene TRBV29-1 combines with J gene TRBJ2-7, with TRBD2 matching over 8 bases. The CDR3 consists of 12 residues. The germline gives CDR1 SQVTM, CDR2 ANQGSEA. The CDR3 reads CSVTSGSDKQYF. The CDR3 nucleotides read TGCAGTGTTACAAGCGGGAGCGACAAGCAGTACTTC.

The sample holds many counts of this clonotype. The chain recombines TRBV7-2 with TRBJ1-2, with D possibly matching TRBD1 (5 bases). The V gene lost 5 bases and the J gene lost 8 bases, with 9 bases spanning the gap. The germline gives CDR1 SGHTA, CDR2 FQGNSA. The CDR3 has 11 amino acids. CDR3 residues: CASSLDRGYTF. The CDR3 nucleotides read TGTGCCAGCAGCCTCGACAGAGGCTACACCTTC. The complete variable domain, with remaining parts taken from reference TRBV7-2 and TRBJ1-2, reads GAGVSQSPSNKVTEKGKDVELRCDPISGHTALYWYRQSLGQGLEFLIYFQGNSAPDKSGLPSDRFSAERTGGSVSTLTIQRTQQEDSAVYLCASSLDRGYTFGSGTRLTVV.

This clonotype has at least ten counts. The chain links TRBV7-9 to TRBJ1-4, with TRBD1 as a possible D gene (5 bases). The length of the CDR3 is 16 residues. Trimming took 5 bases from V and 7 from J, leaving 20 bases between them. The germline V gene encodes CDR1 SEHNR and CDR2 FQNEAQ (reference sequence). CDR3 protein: CASSPAGTVLSEKLFF. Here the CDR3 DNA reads TGTGCCAGCAGCCCCGCGGGGACTGTCCTGAGTGAAAAACTGTTTTTT.

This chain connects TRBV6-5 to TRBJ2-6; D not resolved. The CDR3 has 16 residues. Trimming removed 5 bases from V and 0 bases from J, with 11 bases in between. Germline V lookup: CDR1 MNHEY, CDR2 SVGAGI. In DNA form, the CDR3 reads TGTGCCAGCAGTCTACGCTTGGGCTCTGGGGCCAACGTCCTGACTTTC. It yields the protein CASSLRLGSGANVLTF.

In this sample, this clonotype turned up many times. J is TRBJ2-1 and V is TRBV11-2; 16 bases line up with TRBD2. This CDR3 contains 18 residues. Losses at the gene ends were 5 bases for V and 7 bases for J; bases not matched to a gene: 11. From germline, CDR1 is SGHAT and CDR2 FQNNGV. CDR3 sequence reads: CASSPGTSGGARRNEQFF. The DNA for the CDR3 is TGTGCCAGCAGCCCGGGGACTAGCGGGGGGGCGAGGAGAAATGAGCAGTTCTTC.

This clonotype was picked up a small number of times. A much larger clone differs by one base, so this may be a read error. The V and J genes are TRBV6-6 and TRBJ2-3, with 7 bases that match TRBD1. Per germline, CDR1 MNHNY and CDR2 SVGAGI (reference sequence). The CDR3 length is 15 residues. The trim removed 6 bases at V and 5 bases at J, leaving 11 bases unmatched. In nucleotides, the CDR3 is TGTGCCAGCAGCAGGCACGGGACAGTACGAGATACGCAGTATTTT. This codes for CASSRHGTVRDTQYF.

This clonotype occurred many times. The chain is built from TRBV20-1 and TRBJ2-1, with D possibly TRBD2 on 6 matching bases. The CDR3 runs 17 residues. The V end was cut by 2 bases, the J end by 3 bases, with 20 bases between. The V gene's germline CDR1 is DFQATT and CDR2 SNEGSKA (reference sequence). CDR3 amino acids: CSARIVAGPDLYNEQFF. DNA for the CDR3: TGCAGTGCTAGAATCGTCGCGGGACCGGACCTCTACAATGAGCAGTTCTTC.

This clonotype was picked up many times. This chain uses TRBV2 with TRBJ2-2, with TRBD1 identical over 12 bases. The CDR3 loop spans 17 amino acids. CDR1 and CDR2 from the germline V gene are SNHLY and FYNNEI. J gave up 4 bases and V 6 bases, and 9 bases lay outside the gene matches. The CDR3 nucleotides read TGTGCCAGCAGACCAGGGACAGGGGGCGCGAGCACCGGGGAGCTGTTTTTT. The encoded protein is CASRPGTGGASTGELFF.

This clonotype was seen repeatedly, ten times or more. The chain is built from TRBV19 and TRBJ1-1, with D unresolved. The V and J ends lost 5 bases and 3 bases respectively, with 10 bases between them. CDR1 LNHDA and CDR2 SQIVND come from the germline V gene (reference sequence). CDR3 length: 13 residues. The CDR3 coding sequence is TGTGCCAGTAGTGTAAAGGGTGACACTGAAGCTTTCTTT. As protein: CASSVKGDTEAFF.

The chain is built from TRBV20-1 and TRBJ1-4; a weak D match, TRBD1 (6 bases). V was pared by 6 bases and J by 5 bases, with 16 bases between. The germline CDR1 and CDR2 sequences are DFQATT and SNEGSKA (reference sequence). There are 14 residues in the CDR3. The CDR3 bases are TGCAGTGCCTTACAGGGATGGGGCAATGAAAAACTGTTTTTT. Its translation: CSALQGWGNEKLFF.

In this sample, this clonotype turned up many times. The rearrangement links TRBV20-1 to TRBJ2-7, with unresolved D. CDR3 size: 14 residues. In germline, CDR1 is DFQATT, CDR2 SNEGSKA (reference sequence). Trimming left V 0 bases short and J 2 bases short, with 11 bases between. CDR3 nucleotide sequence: TGCAGTGCTAGAGAAAGGAACTTTCCCTACGAGCAGTACGTC. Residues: CSARERNFPYEQYV.

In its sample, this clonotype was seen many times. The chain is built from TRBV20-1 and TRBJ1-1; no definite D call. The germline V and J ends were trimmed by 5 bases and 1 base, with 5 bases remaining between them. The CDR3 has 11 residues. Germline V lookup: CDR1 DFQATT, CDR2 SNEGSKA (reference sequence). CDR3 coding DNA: TGCAGTGCTGGACGGAACACTGAAGCTTTCTTT. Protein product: CSAGRNTEAFF.

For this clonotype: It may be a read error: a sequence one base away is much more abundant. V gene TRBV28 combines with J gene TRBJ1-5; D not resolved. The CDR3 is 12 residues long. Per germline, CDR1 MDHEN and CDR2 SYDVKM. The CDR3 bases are TGTGCCAGCAGTTTGGCTGGTCAGCACCAGCATTTT. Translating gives CASSLAGQHQHF.

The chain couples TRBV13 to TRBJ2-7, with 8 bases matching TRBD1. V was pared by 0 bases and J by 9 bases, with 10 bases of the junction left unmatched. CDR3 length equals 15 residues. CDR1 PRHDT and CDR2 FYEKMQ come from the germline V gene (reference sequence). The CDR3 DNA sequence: TGTGCCAGCAGCTTAGGGGACAGGGTTGGCAAAGCGCAGTACGTC. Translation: CASSLGDRVGKAQYV.

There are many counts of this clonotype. The CDR3 DNA sequence: TGTGCCAGCAGCTTAAACTCGGGACAGTCTACGCAGTATTTT. It yields the protein CASSLNSGQSTQYF. J is TRBJ2-3 and V is TRBV7-7; TRBD1 aligns across 7 bases. This CDR3 has 14 amino acids. Germline CDR1 is SSHAT and CDR2 is FNYEAQ (reference sequence). Germline trimming cut 2 bases from V and 8 bases from J; bases unmatched to any gene: 7.

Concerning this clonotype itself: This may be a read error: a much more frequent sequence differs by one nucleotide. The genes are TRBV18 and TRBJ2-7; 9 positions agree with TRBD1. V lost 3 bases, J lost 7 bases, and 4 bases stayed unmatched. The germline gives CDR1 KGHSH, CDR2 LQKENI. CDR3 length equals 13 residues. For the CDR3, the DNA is TGTGCCAGCTCACCGGGACAGGGTAGAGAGCAGTACGTC. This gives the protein CASSPGQGREQYV.

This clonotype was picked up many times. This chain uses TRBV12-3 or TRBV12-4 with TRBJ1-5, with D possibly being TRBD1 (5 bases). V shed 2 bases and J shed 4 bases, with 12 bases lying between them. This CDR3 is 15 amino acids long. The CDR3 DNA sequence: TGTGCCAGCAGTTTAATGCAGGGAGGGAATCAGCCCCAGCATTTT. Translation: CASSLMQGGNQPQHF.

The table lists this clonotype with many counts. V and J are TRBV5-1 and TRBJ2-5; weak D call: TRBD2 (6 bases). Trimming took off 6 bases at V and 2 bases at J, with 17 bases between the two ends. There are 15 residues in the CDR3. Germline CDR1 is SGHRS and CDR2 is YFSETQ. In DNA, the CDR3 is TGCGCCAGCAACCAGGCCGGGACTTATCAAGAGACCCAGTACTTC. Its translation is CASNQAGTYQETQYF. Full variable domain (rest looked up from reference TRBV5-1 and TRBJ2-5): KAGVTQTPRYLIKTRGQQVTLSCSPISGHRSVSWYQQTPGQGLQFLFEYFSETQRNKGNFPGRFSGRQFSNSRSEMNVSTLELGDSALYLCASNQAGTYQETQYFGPGTRLLVL.

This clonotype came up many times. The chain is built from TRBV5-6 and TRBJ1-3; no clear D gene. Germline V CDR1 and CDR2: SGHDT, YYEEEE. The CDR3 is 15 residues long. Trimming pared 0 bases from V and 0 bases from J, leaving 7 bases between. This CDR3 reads CASSLALGSGNTIYF. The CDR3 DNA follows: TGTGCCAGCAGCTTGGCCTTGGGCTCTGGAAACACCATATATTTT.

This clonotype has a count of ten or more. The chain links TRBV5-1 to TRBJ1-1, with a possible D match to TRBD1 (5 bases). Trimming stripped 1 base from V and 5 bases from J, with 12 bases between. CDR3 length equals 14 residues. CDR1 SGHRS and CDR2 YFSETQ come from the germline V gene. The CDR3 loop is CASSLMGRRTEAFF. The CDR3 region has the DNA TGCGCCAGCAGCTTGATGGGACGGAGGACTGAAGCTTTCTTT.